One and the same sample provided the 22 T cell receptor beta chains below, sequenced in a study of T-cell reconstitution after alpha-beta-depleted transplantation in children. For TCRbeta, the library was prepared with unique molecular identifiers. In TCRdb, the PCR reads were re-called with MiXCR into one record per CDR3 protein. This repertoire shows approximately 31,000 distinct CDR3 sequences, under 6.5% found once; its top ten account for 25% to 30%. The antigens these receptors bind are not known. Study results and limitations: Roughly two months post-transplant, alpha-beta T cells reportedly originated from several hundred graft clones that had expanded.

The input for sequencing was peripheral blood, taken 60 days after TCRalphabeta/CD19-depleted stem cell transplant. These receptors came from a child in the first two years of life who had a stem cell transplant for acute myeloid leukemia, so the T cells may come from the graft donor.

In its sample, this clonotype was seen many times. The chain combines TRBV7-2 with TRBJ2-3; TRBD1 aligns across 7 bases. Germline trimming cut 3 bases from V and 2 bases from J; bases unmatched to any gene: 5. CDR1 is SGHTA and CDR2 is FQGNSA in the germline V gene. This CDR3 is built from 15 residues. The CDR3 coding sequence is TGTGCCAGCAGCTTTACAGGGGCGCACACAGATACGCAGTATTTT. Protein: CASSFTGAHTDTQYF.

This clonotype was seen at least ten times. The chain couples TRBV7-9 to TRBJ2-1; no reliable D call. Trimming shortened V by 6 bases and J by 8 bases, and 14 bases separated the two germline ends. The germline CDR1 and CDR2 sequences are SEHNR and FQNEAQ (reference sequence). The CDR3 length is 13 residues. CDR3 sequence (DNA): TGTGCCAGCAGACCTACTCCCATGGATGAGCAGTTCTTC. As protein: CASRPTPMDEQFF.

In this sample, this clonotype turned up many times. The J gene is TRBJ2-1, the V gene TRBV3-1; possibly TRBD2 for D (6 bases). Trimming shortened V by 2 bases and J by 9 bases, and 17 bases separated the two germline ends. Germline CDR1 reads LGHDT; CDR2 reads YNNKEL (reference sequence). The CDR3 covers 15 residues. CDR3 loop: CASSQYGGESGEQFF. Here the CDR3 DNA reads TGTGCCAGCAGCCAATACGGCGGGGAGTCAGGTGAGCAGTTCTTC.

In this sample, this clonotype turned up many times. V gene TRBV9 combines with J gene TRBJ1-2, with D uncertain. The CDR3 extends over 13 amino acids. V was shortened by 1 base and J by 2 bases, with 6 bases between the two germline ends. From germline, CDR1 is SGDLS and CDR2 YYNGEE. The CDR3 DNA sequence: TGTGCCAGCAGCGTATCCGGGAACTATGGCTACACCTTC. This gives the protein CASSVSGNYGYTF.

The chain combines TRBV9 with TRBJ2-3; D not resolved. The germline V gene encodes CDR1 SGDLS and CDR2 YYNGEE. Trimming removed 0 bases at V and 1 base at J, with 6 bases between. This CDR3 spans 14 amino acids. The CDR3 reads CASSVDRGTDTQYF. The CDR3, as DNA: TGTGCCAGCAGCGTAGACAGAGGCACAGATACGCAGTATTTT.

This clonotype came up many times. This chain joins TRBV27 and TRBJ2-5; the D is unclear. Trimming took 5 bases from V and 2 from J, leaving 15 bases between them. Germline V gene data show CDR1 as MNHEY and CDR2 as SMNVEV (reference sequence). The length of the CDR3 is 15 residues. DNA for the CDR3: TGTGCCAGCAGTGGTGTGGACGGCTTGCAAGAGACCCAGTACTTC. It encodes CASSGVDGLQETQYF.

Comment on this clonotype: Just one base apart from a much larger clone, this may be a read error. This sequence joins TRBV7-9 and TRBJ1-6, with D possibly being TRBD1 (5 bases). The germline V gene has CDR1 SEHNR and CDR2 FQNEAQ (reference sequence). This CDR3 is 15 amino acids long. The germline V and J ends were trimmed by 4 bases and 9 bases, with 16 bases remaining between them. CDR3 sequence (DNA): TGTGCCAGCAGCTGGAGAGGGGAGGAGGCTTCACCCCTCCACTTT. Protein: CASSWRGEEASPLHF.

There are many counts of this clonotype. The chain combines TRBV12-3 or TRBV12-4 with TRBJ1-2; 9 bases match TRBD1. The V gene end was trimmed by 0 bases and the J gene end by 3 bases; junction bases not matched to a gene: 5. The CDR3 has 16 residues. CDR3 bases: TGTGCCAGCAGTTTAGCCCGGACAGGGGCGGACTATGGCTACACCTTC. It encodes CASSLARTGADYGYTF.

This clonotype was found many times. J is TRBJ2-7 and V is TRBV11-2; 7 bases are shared with TRBD2. V was pared by 3 bases and J by 4 bases, with 6 bases of the junction left unmatched. Germline assignment: CDR1 SGHAT and CDR2 FQNNGV. The CDR3 extends over 14 amino acids. The CDR3 DNA reads as TGTGCCAGCAGCTTCTGGGAGGGGATGTACGAGCAGTACTTC. Protein: CASSFWEGMYEQYF.

In this sample, this clonotype turned up a few times. CDR3 sequence (DNA): TGTGCCAGCAGCCACCGGGACAGACTCCTCGGTGAGCAGTTCTTC. This gives the protein CASSHRDRLLGEQFF. This rearrangement joins TRBV4-2 to TRBJ2-1; 7 bases map to TRBD1. Germline V gene sequence: CDR1 LGHNA, CDR2 YNFKEQ. V gave up 3 bases and J gave up 9 bases; unmatched junction bases: 11. The CDR3 contains 15 residues.

This clonotype occurred a few times. V gene TRBV20-1 combines with J gene TRBJ2-4, with 10 bases matching TRBD2. J was trimmed by 0 bases and V by 5 bases; bases with no gene match: 4. From germline, CDR1 is DFQATT and CDR2 SNEGSKA (reference sequence). CDR3 length: 15 residues. The CDR3 region is CSAGRLAGAKNIQYF. The CDR3 nucleotides read TGCAGTGCTGGGCGACTAGCGGGAGCCAAAAACATTCAGTACTTC.

At least ten counts were recorded for this clonotype. The chain has TRBV6-2 or TRBV6-3 and TRBJ1-2, with 8 bases identical to TRBD1. With V trimmed by 4 bases and J by 4 bases, 5 bases remained unmatched. Germline V gene data show CDR1 as MNHEY and CDR2 as SVGEGT. CDR3 length: 14 amino acids. In DNA form, the CDR3 reads TGTGCCAGCAGTTGGACAGGGTGGGGCTATGGCTACACCTTC. Amino acids: CASSWTGWGYGYTF.

This clonotype was counted many times. The CDR3 here is CASSLAKQDRMNTEAFF. The CDR3 DNA follows: TGCGCCAGCAGCTTAGCGAAGCAGGACAGAATGAACACTGAAGCTTTCTTT. The chain uses TRBV5-1 and TRBJ1-1, with D tentatively TRBD1 (6 bases). V was cut by 2 bases and J by 0 bases, with 17 bases left in between. Looked up from germline, CDR1 is SGHRS and CDR2 is YFSETQ. The CDR3 is made up of 17 amino acids.

This clonotype was seen ten or more times. The CDR3 loop reads CASSITSGPDTQYF. The CDR3 nucleotides are TGTGCCAGTAGTATAACTAGCGGGCCAGATACGCAGTATTTT. V and J are TRBV19 and TRBJ2-3, with 9 nucleotides matching TRBD2. The CDR3 consists of 14 residues. Germline-derived CDR1 and CDR2 are LNHDA and SQIVND (reference sequence). V trimming: 2 bases; J trimming: 4 bases; junction bases outside the gene matches: 1.

This clonotype has a count of ten or more. This chain joins TRBV5-1 and TRBJ2-7; D remains unclear. The CDR3 has 11 amino acids. V shed 1 base and J shed 5 bases, with 4 bases lying between them. Germline loops: CDR1 SGHRS, CDR2 YFSETQ. CDR3: CASSLYHEQYF. The CDR3 nucleotides are TGCGCCAGCAGCTTGTACCACGAGCAGTACTTC.

This clonotype was seen at least ten times. The chain is built from TRBV5-1 and TRBJ1-6, with D unresolved. CDR1 SGHRS and CDR2 YFSETQ come from the germline V gene. This CDR3 contains 15 residues. The V end was cut by 2 bases, the J end by 0 bases, with 6 bases between. CDR3 protein: CASSFGSSYNSPLHF. The CDR3 DNA reads as TGCGCCAGCAGCTTCGGAAGCTCCTATAATTCACCCCTCCACTTT.

The sample holds many counts of this clonotype. The rearrangement joins TRBV4-2 to TRBJ2-1; TRBD2 agrees at 7 bases. Germline V gene sequence: CDR1 LGHNA, CDR2 YNFKEQ. The CDR3 loop spans 15 amino acids. Germline trimming cut 0 bases from V and 4 bases from J; bases unmatched to any gene: 3. The DNA of the CDR3 is TGTGCCAGCAGCCAAGAGCGGGGGTTATACAATGAGCAGTTCTTC. The encoded protein is CASSQERGLYNEQFF.

This clonotype has a count of ten or more. J is TRBJ2-1 and V is TRBV30, with TRBD1 identical over 9 bases. V was pared by 3 bases and J by 6 bases, with 9 bases of the junction left unmatched. The germline V gene has CDR1 GTSNPN and CDR2 SVGIG (reference sequence). This CDR3 is 15 amino acids long. The CDR3 sequence: CAWRPGTGLLNEQFF. In DNA, the CDR3 is TGTGCCTGGAGGCCCGGGACAGGGCTTCTCAATGAGCAGTTCTTC.

This clonotype was seen at least ten times. This chain uses TRBV12-3 or TRBV12-4 with TRBJ2-7; D assignment may be TRBD1 or TRBD2 (5 bases each). The V end was cut by 3 bases, the J end by 2 bases, with 11 bases between. The CDR3 has 14 amino acids. CDR3 sequence (DNA): TGTGCCAGCAGTTTGAGACAGCGGACCTACGAGCAGTACTTC. It encodes CASSLRQRTYEQYF.

This clonotype was seen repeatedly, ten times or more. The rearrangement joins TRBV7-9 to TRBJ2-3; TRBD2 matches at 7 bases. The V segment lost 3 bases and the J segment 10 bases; nucleotides outside the gene matches: 7. The CDR3 contains 13 residues. In germline, CDR1 is SEHNR, CDR2 FQNEAQ (reference sequence). In DNA, the CDR3 is TGTGCCAGCAGCTTTGCGGCGGGAGTGGCGCAGTATTTT. It specifies CASSFAAGVAQYF.

The rearrangement joins TRBV27 to TRBJ2-4; TRBD1 matches at 7 bases. Germline values: CDR1 MNHEY, CDR2 SMNVEV (reference sequence). The CDR3 totals 14 residues. Trimming took 4 bases from V and 8 from J; bases not matched to a gene: 8. The CDR3 DNA reads as TGTGCCAGCAGTTCCGCGACAGGGTGGGACATTCAGTACTTC. It codes for CASSSATGWDIQYF.

This clonotype was seen repeatedly, ten times or more. This rearrangement joins TRBV28 to TRBJ1-5, with D possibly TRBD1 on 5 matching bases. In germline, CDR1 is MDHEN, CDR2 SYDVKM. The CDR3 covers 15 residues. V was shortened by 5 bases and J by 4 bases, with 15 bases between the two germline ends. The CDR3 is CASSPSWGDNQPQHF. As DNA, the CDR3 is TGTGCCAGCAGTCCCTCTTGGGGGGATAATCAGCCCCAGCATTTT.